The 20 T cell receptor beta chains below all came from one sample that was sequenced in a study of tumor-infiltrating lymphocytes in primary liver carcinoma. Germline DNA was also extracted, and blood RNA derived from unsorted whole blood. Making TCR beta cDNA involved approximately 0.5 ug total RNA and a constant-region primer. Libraries of TCR beta came from three nested multiplex PCR rounds with slightly modified ARM-PCR. Both of the initial two PCR rounds ran for about 11 cycles and employed TRBV1-TRBV30 forward primers alongside a C-beta reverse primer. Using its own MiXCR run on the multiplex PCR reads, TCRdb lists one record per CDR3 protein. The table lists about 200,000 distinct CDR3 sequences, 65% of them singletons, with roughly 7% in the top ten. The sequenced sample was peripheral blood. Receptors were obtained from an older woman with primary liver carcinoma and hepatitis B virus infection.

About this clonotype itself: It may be a read error: a sequence one base away is much more abundant. V is TRBV29-1 and J is TRBJ2-7; D gene uncertain. The CDR3 loop spans 14 amino acids. The germline V gene encodes CDR1 SQVTM and CDR2 ANQGSEA. The CDR3 is CSALGWSSSYGQYF. In DNA, the CDR3 is TGCAGCGCCCTAGGGTGGTCCTCCTCCTACGGGCAGTACTTC.

The table lists this clonotype with a few counts. The J gene is TRBJ2-5, the V gene TRBV5-4; 10 bases agree with TRBD2. V lost 4 bases and J lost 4; bases outside the gene matches: 4. CDR3 size: 14 residues. The germline V gene encodes CDR1 SGHNT and CDR2 YYREEE (reference sequence). The CDR3 region has the DNA TGTGCCAGCAGCGCACGGACTAGCGGAGAGACCCAGTACTTC. This encodes CASSARTSGETQYF.

This chain uses TRBV5-1 with TRBJ1-4, with D perhaps TRBD1 (5 bases). Germline CDR1 and CDR2: SGHRS and YFSETQ. The CDR3 length is 16 residues. Trimming removed 0 bases at V and 5 bases at J, with 14 bases between. CDR3 loop: CASSLAWGLTNEKLFF. DNA for the CDR3: TGCGCCAGCAGCTTGGCCTGGGGACTTACCAATGAAAAACTGTTTTTT.

Points on this clonotype: This may be a read error, as it is one base from a much larger clone. Because it lacks the conserved phenylalanine or tryptophan at the end, this CDR3 is likely a read error. This sequence joins TRBV5-1 and TRBJ1-1; 8 nucleotides agree with TRBD1. This CDR3 has 14 amino acids. Germline V gene lookup returns CDR1 SGHRS and CDR2 YFSETQ. The junction had 3 bases not matched to a gene; V was cut back by 5 bases and J by 0 bases. The DNA of the CDR3 is TGCGCCAGCAGGACAGGGGACATGAACACTGAAGCTTTCTCT. It encodes CASRTGDMNTEAFS.

Concerning this clonotype: The germline gene is not matched at one end of the junction; a read error may be the cause. The V and J genes are TRBV11-2 and TRBJ1-1, with a tentative D call TRBD1 (5 bases). The CDR3 length is 20 residues. Germline V gene sequence: CDR1 SGHAT, CDR2 FQNNGV. The CDR3 protein is CASSPHQHGHLRSWGYEAFF. The DNA of the CDR3 is TGTGCTAGCAGCCCACATCAGCACGGACACCTTCGTTCTTGGGGCTATGAAGCTTTCTTT. Variable domain in full (rest from reference TRBV11-2 and TRBJ1-1): EAGVAQSPRYKIIEKRQSVAFWCNPISGHATLYWYQQILGQGPKLLIQFQNNGVVDDSQLPKDRFSAERLKGVDSTLKIQPAKLEDSAVYLCASSPHQHGHLRSWGYEAFFGQGTRLTVV.

The rearrangement joins TRBV11-2 to TRBJ2-7; D gene ambiguous. The CDR3 sequence is 14 residues long. Between the trimmed V and J ends, which lost 9 bases and 3 bases, there was a span of 18 bases. Germline lookup yields CDR1 SGHAT and CDR2 FQNNGV. The CDR3 spells CASNLGETLYEQYF. The CDR3 coding sequence is TGTGCCAGTAATCTCGGCGAGACCCTCTACGAGCAGTACTTC. The full variable domain, with the rest looked up from reference TRBV11-2 and TRBJ2-7, is EAGVAQSPRYKIIEKRQSVAFWCNPISGHATLYWYQQILGQGPKLLIQFQNNGVVDDSQLPKDRFSAERLKGVDSTLKIQPAKLEDSAVYLCASNLGETLYEQYFGPGTRLTVT.

This sequence joins TRBV12-5 and TRBJ2-1; the D call may be TRBD1 or TRBD2 (5 bases each). Germline V gene lookup returns CDR1 LGHNT and CDR2 FRNRAP. Trimming took off 1 base at V and 5 bases at J, with 12 bases between the two ends. The CDR3 sequence is 15 residues long. The CDR3 protein is CASGLGDRLHNEQFF. CDR3 DNA sequence: TGTGCTAGTGGTTTGGGGGACCGATTGCACAATGAGCAGTTCTTC.

A remark on this clonotype: Germline and junction disagree at one end, which may indicate a read error. The chain is built from TRBV28 and TRBJ1-5, with D unresolved. This CDR3 contains 14 residues. Per germline, CDR1 MDHEN and CDR2 SYDVKM. The CDR3 DNA is TGTGCCTGCAGTTTCTTGGGAGTCAATCAGCCCCAGCATTTT. Protein sequence: CACSFLGVNQPQHF.

A word on this clonotype: Compared with germline, one end of the junction differs, possibly owing to a read error. This chain joins TRBV28 and TRBJ2-1; the D is unclear. CDR1 is MDHEN, CDR2 SYDVKM, per germline. The CDR3 runs 15 residues. CDR3 nucleotides: TGTGCCAGCATCAGAGGCGGTACCATTAACAATGGGCAGTTCTTC. This encodes CASIRGGTINNGQFF. The full variable domain, its missing parts supplied by reference TRBV28 and TRBJ2-1, is DVKVTQSSRYLVKRTGEKVFLECVQDMDHENMFWYRQDPGLGLRLIYFSYDVKMKEKGDIPEGYSVSREKKERFSLILESASTNQTSMYLCASIRGGTINNGQFFGPGTRLTVL.

About this clonotype: The CDR3 does not end in the conserved phenylalanine or tryptophan, so this is likely a read error. V is TRBV11-2 and J is TRBJ1-6; 9 positions match TRBD1. The CDR3 sequence is 15 residues long. Germline CDR1 reads SGHAT; CDR2 reads FQNNGV. The CDR3 DNA sequence: TGTGCCAGCGGCTTAGATTGGACAGGGGAGTCACCCCTCCACTCT. It translates to CASGLDWTGESPLHS.

This clonotype showed up just a few times. The V call is TRBV7-8, the J call TRBJ2-7; 9 bases are shared with TRBD2. V trimming: 1 base; J trimming: 6 bases; junction bases outside the gene matches: 7. This CDR3 region has 15 residues. Germline V gene data show CDR1 as SGHVS and CDR2 as FQNEAQ. Here the CDR3 reads CASSLVGTSNSEQYF. CDR3 coding DNA: TGTGCCAGCAGCTTAGTTGGGACTAGCAACTCCGAGCAGTACTTC.

With respect to this clonotype: At one end, the junction sequence differs from germline, possibly due to a read error. This sequence joins TRBV4-1 and TRBJ1-1, with D tentatively TRBD1 (5 bases). The CDR3 length is 16 residues. The V gene's germline CDR1 is MGHRA and CDR2 YSYEKL. In nucleotides, the CDR3 is TGCGCCAGCTGCCAAAGCCACGGGGCAGGATATACTGAGGCTTTCTTT. Translating gives CASCQSHGAGYTEAFF.

This clonotype was observed at least ten times. V usage is TRBV14 and J usage is TRBJ2-2; D gene ambiguous. Germline V gives CDR1 SGHDN, CDR2 FVKESK. The CDR3 extends over 16 amino acids. V dropped 0 bases and J dropped 1 base, with 9 bases sitting between them. The CDR3 DNA reads TGTGCCAGCAGCCAAGAACTACCTCAGAACACCGGGGAGCTGTTTTTT. Its protein product is CASSQELPQNTGELFF.

Comment on this clonotype: It is likely a read error, because the conserved phenylalanine at the end of the CDR3 is missing. The chain uses TRBV5-5 and TRBJ2-1; TRBD1 is a possible D gene (6 bases). Trimming took 7 bases from V and 0 from J, leaving 17 bases between them. The CDR3 contains 16 residues. Germline V gene sequence: CDR1 SGHKS, CDR2 YYEKEE (reference sequence). This CDR3 reads CASGPRADSSYNEQFL. The CDR3 bases are TGTGCCAGCGGTCCACGAGCGGACAGCTCCTACAATGAGCAGTTCTTA.

In regard to this clonotype: The CDR3 does not end in the conserved phenylalanine or tryptophan, so this is likely a read error. The DNA is left out, because the CDR3 cannot be placed on it with certainty; the CDR3 is given as TCRdb lists it. This chain connects TRBV11-3 to TRBJ2-7; the listed D gene, TRBD1, was not tested against the DNA. Both ends counted, the CDR3 spans 14 residues. The germline V gene encodes CDR1 SGHNT and CDR2 YENEEA. The CDR3 here is CASSSRDGTYEEYS.

The sample holds a few counts of this clonotype. The J gene is TRBJ2-5, the V gene TRBV6-6; a weak D match, TRBD2 (6 bases). This CDR3 region has 17 residues. In germline, CDR1 is MNHNY, CDR2 SVGAGI (reference sequence). V lost 6 bases, J lost 1 base, and 21 bases lay in between. The DNA of the CDR3 is TGTGCCAGCAGGTACCAGGAGGGCCTTGGCGTCCAAGAGACCCAGTACTTC. Translated: CASRYQEGLGVQETQYF.

This chain joins TRBV28 and TRBJ1-6; a possible D gene is TRBD1 (5 bases). Germline CDR1 and CDR2: MDHEN and SYDVKM. This CDR3 has 13 residues. Here the CDR3 reads CTTIREVGSPLHF. Written as DNA, the CDR3 is TGTACCACCATCAGGGAGGTTGGTTCACCCCTCCACTTT.

A word on this clonotype: Since a much larger clone is just one base distant, this may be a read error. The V call is TRBV6-5, the J call TRBJ2-1; 9 bases fit TRBD1. Looked up from germline, CDR1 is MNHEY and CDR2 is SVGAGI. This CDR3 spans 15 amino acids. V was pared by 8 bases and J by 4 bases, with 9 bases of the junction left unmatched. The CDR3 region has the DNA TGTGCCAGCTGGCCACAGGGGGCGAGATACAATGAGCAGTTCTTC. Encoded protein: CASWPQGARYNEQFF.

This clonotype appeared a single time. Relative to the germline gene, one junction end is altered; a read error may explain this. This sequence joins TRBV11-2 and TRBJ1-1; D uncertain. This CDR3 has 17 amino acids. Germline V gene lookup returns CDR1 SGHAT and CDR2 FQNNGV. The CDR3 DNA is TGTGCCAGCAGCTTAGATAAAATTCAGGTAGCGTTGGGTGGAGCTTTCTTC. Translating gives CASSLDKIQVALGGAFF.

V and J are TRBV5-1 and TRBJ2-7, with 13 bases that match TRBD2. The CDR3 consists of 17 residues. Germline assignment: CDR1 SGHRS and CDR2 YFSETQ. The V and J ends lost 4 bases and 5 bases, in that order; junction bases with no gene match: 12. CDR3 amino acids: CASSGGTSGAVVNEQYF. The CDR3 DNA sequence: TGCGCCAGCAGCGGCGGGACTAGCGGGGCGGTAGTCAACGAGCAGTACTTC.